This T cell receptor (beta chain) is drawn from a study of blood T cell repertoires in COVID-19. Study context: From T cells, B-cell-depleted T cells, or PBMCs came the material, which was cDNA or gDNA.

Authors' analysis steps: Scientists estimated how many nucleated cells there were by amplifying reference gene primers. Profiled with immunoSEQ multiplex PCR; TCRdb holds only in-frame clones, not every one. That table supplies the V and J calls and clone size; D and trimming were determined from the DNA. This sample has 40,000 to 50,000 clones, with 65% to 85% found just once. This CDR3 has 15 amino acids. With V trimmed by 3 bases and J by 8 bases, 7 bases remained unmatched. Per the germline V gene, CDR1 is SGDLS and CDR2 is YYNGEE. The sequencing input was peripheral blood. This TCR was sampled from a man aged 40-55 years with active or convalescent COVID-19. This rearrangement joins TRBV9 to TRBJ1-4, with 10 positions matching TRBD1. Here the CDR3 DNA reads TGTGCCAGCAGCGGATCCGGGACAGGGGAAGAAAAACTGTTTTTT. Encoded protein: CASSGSGTGEEKLFF.